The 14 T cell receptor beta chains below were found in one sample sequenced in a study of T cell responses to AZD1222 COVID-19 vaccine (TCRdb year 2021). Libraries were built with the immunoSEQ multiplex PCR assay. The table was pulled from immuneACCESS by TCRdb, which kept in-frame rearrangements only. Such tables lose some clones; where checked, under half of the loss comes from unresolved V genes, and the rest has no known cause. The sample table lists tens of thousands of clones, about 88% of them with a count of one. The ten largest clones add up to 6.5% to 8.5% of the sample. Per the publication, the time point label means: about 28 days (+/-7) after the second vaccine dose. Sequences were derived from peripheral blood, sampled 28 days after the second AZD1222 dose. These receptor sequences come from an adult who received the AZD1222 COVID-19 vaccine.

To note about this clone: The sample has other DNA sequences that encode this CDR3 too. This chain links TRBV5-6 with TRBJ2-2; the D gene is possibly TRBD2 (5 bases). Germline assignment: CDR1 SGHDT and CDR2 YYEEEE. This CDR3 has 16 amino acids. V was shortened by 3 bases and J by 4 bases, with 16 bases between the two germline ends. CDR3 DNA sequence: TGTGCCAGCAGCTACGAGACGGGATCGGGCACCGGGGAGCTGTTTTTT. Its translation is CASSYETGSGTGELFF.

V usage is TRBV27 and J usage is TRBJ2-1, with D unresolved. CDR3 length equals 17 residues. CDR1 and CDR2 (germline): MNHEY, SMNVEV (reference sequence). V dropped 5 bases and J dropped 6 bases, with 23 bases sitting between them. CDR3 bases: TGTGCCAGCAGTCCCTACTTGGTCAGCTCAGAGTCCAATGAGCAGTTCTTC. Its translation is CASSPYLVSSESNEQFF.

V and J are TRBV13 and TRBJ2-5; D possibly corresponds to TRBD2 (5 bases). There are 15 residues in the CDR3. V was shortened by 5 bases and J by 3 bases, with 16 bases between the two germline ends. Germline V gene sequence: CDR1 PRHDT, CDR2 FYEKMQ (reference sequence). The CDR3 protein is CASSPHATRKETQYF. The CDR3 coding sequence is TGTGCCAGCAGCCCCCACGCCACTAGGAAAGAGACCCAGTACTTC.

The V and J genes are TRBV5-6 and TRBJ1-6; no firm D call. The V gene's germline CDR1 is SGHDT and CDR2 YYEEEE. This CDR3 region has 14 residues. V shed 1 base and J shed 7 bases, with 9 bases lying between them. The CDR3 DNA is TGTGCCAGCAGCTTGTGGGCAGCAAATTCACCCCTCCACTTT. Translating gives CASSLWAANSPLHF.

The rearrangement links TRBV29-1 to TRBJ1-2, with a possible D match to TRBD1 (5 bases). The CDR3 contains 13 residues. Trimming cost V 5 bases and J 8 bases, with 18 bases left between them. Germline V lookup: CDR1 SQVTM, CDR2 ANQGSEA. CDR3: CSVRGESIRGYTF. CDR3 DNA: TGCAGCGTTCGGGGGGAATCTATTCGAGGCTACACCTTC.

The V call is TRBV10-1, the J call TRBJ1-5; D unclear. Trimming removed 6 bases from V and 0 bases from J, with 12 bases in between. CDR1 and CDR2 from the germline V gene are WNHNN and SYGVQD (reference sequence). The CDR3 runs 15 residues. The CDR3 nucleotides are TGCGCCAGCAGCCGAGCGGCAGATAGCAATCAGCCCCAGCATTTT. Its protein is CASSRAADSNQPQHF.

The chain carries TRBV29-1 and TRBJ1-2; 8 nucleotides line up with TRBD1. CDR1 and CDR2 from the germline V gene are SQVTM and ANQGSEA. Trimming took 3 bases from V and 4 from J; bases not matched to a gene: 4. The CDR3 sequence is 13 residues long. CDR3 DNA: TGCAGCGTTGACCAGGGGGCAGGCTATGGCTACACCTTC. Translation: CSVDQGAGYGYTF.

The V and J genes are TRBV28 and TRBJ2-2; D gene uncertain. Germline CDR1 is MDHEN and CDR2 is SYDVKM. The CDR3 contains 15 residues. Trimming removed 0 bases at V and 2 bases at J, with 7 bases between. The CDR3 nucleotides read TGTGCCAGCAGTTTATGGACTCTAAACACCGGGGAGCTGTTTTTT. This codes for CASSLWTLNTGELFF.

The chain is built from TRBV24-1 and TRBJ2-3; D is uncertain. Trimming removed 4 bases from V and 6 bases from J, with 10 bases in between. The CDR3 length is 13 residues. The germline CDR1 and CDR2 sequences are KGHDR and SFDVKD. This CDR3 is CATSDPVGDTQYF. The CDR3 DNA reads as TGTGCCACCAGTGACCCCGTGGGGGATACGCAGTATTTT.

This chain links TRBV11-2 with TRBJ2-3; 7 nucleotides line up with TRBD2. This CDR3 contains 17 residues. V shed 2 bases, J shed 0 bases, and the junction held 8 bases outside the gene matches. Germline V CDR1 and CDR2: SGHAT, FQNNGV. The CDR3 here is CASSLLSGGASTDTQYF. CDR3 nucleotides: TGTGCCAGCAGCTTACTTTCGGGAGGCGCTAGCACAGATACGCAGTATTTT.

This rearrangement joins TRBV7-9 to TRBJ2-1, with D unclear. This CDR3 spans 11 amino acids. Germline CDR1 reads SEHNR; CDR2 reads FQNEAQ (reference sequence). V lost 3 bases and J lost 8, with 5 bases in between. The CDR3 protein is CASSLSDEQFF. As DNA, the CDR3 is TGTGCCAGCAGCTTGTCGGATGAGCAGTTCTTC.

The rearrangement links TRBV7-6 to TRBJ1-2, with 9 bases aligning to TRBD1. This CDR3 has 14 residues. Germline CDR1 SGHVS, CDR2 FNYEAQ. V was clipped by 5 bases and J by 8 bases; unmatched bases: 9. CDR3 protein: CASSPGQGTIGYTF. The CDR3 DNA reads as TGTGCCAGCAGCCCAGGACAGGGGACTATCGGCTACACCTTC.

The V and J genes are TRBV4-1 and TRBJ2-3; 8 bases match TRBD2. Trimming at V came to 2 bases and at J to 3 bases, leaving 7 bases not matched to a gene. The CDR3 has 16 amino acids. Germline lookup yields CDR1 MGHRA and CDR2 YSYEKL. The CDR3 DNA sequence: TGCGCCAGCAGCCAAAAGTCAGCGGGAGATACAGATACGCAGTATTTT. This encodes CASSQKSAGDTDTQYF.

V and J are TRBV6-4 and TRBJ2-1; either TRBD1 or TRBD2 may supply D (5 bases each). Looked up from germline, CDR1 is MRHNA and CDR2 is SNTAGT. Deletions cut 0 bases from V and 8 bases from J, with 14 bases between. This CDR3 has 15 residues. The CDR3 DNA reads TGTGCCAGCAGTGACTCCCCCGAGGGGTCGGATGAGCAGTTCTTC. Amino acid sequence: CASSDSPEGSDEQFF.